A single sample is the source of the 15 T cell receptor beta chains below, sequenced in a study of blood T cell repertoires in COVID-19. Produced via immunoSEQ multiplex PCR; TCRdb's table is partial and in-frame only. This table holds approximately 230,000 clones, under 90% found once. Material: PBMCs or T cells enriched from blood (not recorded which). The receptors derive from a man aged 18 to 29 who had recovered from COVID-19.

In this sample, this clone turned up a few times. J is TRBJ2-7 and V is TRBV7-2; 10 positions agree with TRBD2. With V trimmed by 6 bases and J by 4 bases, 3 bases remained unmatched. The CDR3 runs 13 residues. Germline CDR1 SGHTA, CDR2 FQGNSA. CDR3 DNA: TGTGCCAGCAGGGGGACTAGCGTGTACGAGCAGTACTTC. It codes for CASRGTSVYEQYF.

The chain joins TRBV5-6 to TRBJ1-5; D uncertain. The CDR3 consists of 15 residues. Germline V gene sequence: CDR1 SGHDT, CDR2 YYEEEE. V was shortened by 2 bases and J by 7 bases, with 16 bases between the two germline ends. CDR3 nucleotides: TGTGCCAGCAGCTTACGTCCAGGTATAGGACAGCCCCAGCATTTT. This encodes CASSLRPGIGQPQHF.

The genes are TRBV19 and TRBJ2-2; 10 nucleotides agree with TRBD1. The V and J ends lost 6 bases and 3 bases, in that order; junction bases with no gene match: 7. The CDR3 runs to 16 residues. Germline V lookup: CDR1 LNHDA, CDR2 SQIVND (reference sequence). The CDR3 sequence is CASRATGGSDTGELFF. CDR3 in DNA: TGTGCCAGTAGAGCGACAGGGGGCAGTGACACCGGGGAGCTGTTTTTT.

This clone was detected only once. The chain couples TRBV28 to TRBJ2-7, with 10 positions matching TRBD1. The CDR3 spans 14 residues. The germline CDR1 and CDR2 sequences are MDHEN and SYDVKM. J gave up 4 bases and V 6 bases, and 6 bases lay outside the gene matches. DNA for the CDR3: TGTGCCAGCAGCCTGGGGGGACAGGGGTACGAGCAGTACTTC. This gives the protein CASSLGGQGYEQYF.

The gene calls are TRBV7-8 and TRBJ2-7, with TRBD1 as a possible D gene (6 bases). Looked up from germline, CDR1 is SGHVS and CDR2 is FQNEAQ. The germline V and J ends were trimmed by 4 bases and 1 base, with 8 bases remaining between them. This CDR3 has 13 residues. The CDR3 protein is CASSSTGSYEQYF. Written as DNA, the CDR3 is TGTGCCAGCAGCTCTACAGGGTCCTACGAGCAGTACTTC.

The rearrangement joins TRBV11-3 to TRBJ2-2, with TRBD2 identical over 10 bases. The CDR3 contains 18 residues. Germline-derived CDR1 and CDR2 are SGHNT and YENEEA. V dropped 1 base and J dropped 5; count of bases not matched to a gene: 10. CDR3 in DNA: TGTGCCAGCAGCTTAGTGGGGGCTAGCGGGAGACCAACCGGGGAGCTGTTTTTT. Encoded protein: CASSLVGASGRPTGELFF.

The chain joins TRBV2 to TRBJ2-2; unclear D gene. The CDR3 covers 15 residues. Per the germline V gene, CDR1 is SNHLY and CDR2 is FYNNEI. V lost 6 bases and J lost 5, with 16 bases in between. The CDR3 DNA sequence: TGTGCCAGCAGAAGATTCGGAGCGTTGACCGGGGAGCTGTTTTTT. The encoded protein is CASRRFGALTGELFF.

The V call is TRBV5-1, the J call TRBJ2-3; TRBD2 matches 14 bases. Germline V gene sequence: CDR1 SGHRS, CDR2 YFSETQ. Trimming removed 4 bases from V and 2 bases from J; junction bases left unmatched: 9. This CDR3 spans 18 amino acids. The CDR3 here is CASSLGLAGGINTDTQYF. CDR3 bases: TGCGCCAGCAGCCTTGGACTAGCGGGGGGAATAAACACAGATACGCAGTATTTT.

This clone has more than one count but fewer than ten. This CDR3 is CASSIGGGDGTDTQYF. The CDR3 DNA reads as TGTGCCAGTAGTATAGGAGGGGGAGACGGCACAGATACGCAGTATTTT. V is TRBV19 and J is TRBJ2-3; tentatively, D is TRBD1 (6 bases). This CDR3 is 16 amino acids long. Trimming shortened V by 1 base and J by 1 base, and 12 bases separated the two germline ends. Per the germline V gene, CDR1 is LNHDA and CDR2 is SQIVND (reference sequence).

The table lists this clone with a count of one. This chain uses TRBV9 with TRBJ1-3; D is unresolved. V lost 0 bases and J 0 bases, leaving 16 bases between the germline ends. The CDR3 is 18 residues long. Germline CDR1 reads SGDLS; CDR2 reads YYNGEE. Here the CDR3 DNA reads TGTGCCAGCAGCGTAGGATTCAGGCAGGCTAACTCTGGAAACACCATATATTTT. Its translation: CASSVGFRQANSGNTIYF.

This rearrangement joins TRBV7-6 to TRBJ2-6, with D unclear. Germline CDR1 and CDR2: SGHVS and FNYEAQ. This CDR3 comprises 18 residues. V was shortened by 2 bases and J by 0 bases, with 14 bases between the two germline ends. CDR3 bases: TGTGCCAGCAGCTTAAATGGAGCAGAAAGCTCTGGGGCCAACGTCCTGACTTTC. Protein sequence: CASSLNGAESSGANVLTF.

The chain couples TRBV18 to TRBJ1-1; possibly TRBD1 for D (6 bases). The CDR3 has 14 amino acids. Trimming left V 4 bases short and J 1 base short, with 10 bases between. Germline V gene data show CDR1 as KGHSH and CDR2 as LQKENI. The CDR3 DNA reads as TGTGCCAGCTCACAAATGGGACAGAACACTGAAGCTTTCTTT. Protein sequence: CASSQMGQNTEAFF.

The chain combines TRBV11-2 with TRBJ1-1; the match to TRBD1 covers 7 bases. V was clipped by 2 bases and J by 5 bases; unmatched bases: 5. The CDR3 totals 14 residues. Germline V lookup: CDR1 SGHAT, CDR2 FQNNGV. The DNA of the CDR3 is TGTGCCAGCAGCTTAACAGGGGATTCAACTGAAGCTTTCTTT. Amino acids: CASSLTGDSTEAFF. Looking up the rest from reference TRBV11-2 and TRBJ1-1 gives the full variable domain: EAGVAQSPRYKIIEKRQSVAFWCNPISGHATLYWYQQILGQGPKLLIQFQNNGVVDDSQLPKDRFSAERLKGVDSTLKIQPAKLEDSAVYLCASSLTGDSTEAFFGQGTRLTVV.

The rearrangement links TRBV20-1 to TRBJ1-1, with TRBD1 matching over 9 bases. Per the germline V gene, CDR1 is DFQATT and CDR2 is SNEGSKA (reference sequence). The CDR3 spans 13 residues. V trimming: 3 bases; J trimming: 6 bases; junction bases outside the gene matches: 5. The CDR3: CSASRQGGAEAFF. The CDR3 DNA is TGCAGTGCTAGTAGACAGGGGGGCGCTGAAGCTTTCTTT.

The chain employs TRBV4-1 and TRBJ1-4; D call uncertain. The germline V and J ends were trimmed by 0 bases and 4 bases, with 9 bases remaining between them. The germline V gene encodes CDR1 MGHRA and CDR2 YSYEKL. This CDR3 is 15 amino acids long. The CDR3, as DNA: TGCGCCAGCAGCCAAGATGGAGGGTTTAATGAAAAACTGTTTTTT. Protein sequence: CASSQDGGFNEKLFF.